Below, 21 T cell receptor beta chains from the same sample are listed, as sequenced in a study of cytomegalovirus exposure and HLA in healthy donors. A multiplex PCR was run with 60 Vbeta primers and 13 Jbeta primers. Using immunoSEQ multiplex PCR, the repertoire was profiled, and TCRdb retains in-frame clones only, with some absent. The table shows 85,000 to 100,000 clones, with 80% occurring only once. The material sequenced was PBMCs. These receptors were taken from a man aged 25 to 45 in good health and CMV-seronegative.

V is TRBV4-1 and J is TRBJ2-3, with a weak D call TRBD2 (6 bases). This CDR3 spans 16 amino acids. Trimming cost V 3 bases and J 0 bases, with 13 bases left between them. Looked up from germline, CDR1 is MGHRA and CDR2 is YSYEKL. This CDR3 is CASSHPTSTSTDTQYF. DNA of the CDR3: TGCGCCAGCAGCCACCCGACTAGTACTAGCACAGATACGCAGTATTTT.

The chain joins TRBV6-1 to TRBJ2-7; TRBD1 matches 7 bases. Germline CDR1 and CDR2: MNHNS and SASEGT. There are 17 residues in the CDR3. J gave up 2 bases and V 0 bases, and 10 bases lay outside the gene matches. The CDR3 coding sequence is TGTGCCAGCAGTGAAGCGCCTCACAGGGGTACTCCCTACGAGCAGTACTTC. Its translation: CASSEAPHRGTPYEQYF.

This clone was picked up a small number of times. This CDR3 reads CASSWTGTGGTGELFF. In DNA form, the CDR3 reads TGTGCCAGCAGCTGGACCGGGACAGGGGGCACCGGGGAGCTGTTTTTT. The genes are TRBV13 and TRBJ2-2, with 11 bases fitting TRBD1. Losses at the gene ends were 4 bases for V and 4 bases for J; bases not matched to a gene: 5. The CDR3 is 16 amino acids. Germline lookup yields CDR1 PRHDT and CDR2 FYEKMQ (reference sequence).

This chain uses TRBV6-5 with TRBJ1-1; D gene uncertain. The CDR3 is 12 amino acids. The V gene lost 11 bases and the J gene lost 1 base, with 11 bases spanning the gap. Germline V gene data show CDR1 as MNHEY and CDR2 as SVGAGI. The CDR3, as DNA: TGTGCCGTATCGCGGGCGAACACTGAAGCTTTCTTT. This codes for CAVSRANTEAFF.

The rearrangement uses TRBV30 and TRBJ1-1; D is perhaps TRBD1 (6 bases). The germline V gene has CDR1 GTSNPN and CDR2 SVGIG (reference sequence). CDR3 length equals 13 residues. Between the trimmed V and J ends, which lost 3 bases and 3 bases, there was a span of 11 bases. CDR3 coding DNA: TGTGCCTGGAGACAGGACAGTGACACTGAAGCTTTCTTT. Translating it yields CAWRQDSDTEAFF.

V gene TRBV6-4 combines with J gene TRBJ2-2; tentative D call: TRBD2 (6 bases). V lost 2 bases, J lost 2 bases, and 9 bases lay in between. Germline V lookup: CDR1 MRHNA, CDR2 SNTAGT. The CDR3 spans 15 residues. CDR3 in amino acids: CASSDGGSNTGELFF. Here the CDR3 DNA reads TGTGCCAGCAGTGACGGGGGGTCAAACACCGGGGAGCTGTTTTTT.

CDR3 DNA: TGTGCCAGCAGCTTCGGACAGGGTACCTACGAGCAGTACTTC. Translated, it gives CASSFGQGTYEQYF. The rearrangement uses TRBV7-9 and TRBJ2-7; 8 bases map to TRBD1. After removal of 3 bases from V and 2 bases from J, the junction contained 3 bases not matched to a gene. Germline CDR1 reads SEHNR; CDR2 reads FQNEAQ (reference sequence). The length of the CDR3 is 14 residues.

This clone was recorded once. The chain is built from TRBV27 and TRBJ2-3; tentative D call: TRBD2 (6 bases). The CDR3 spans 13 residues. CDR1 is MNHEY, CDR2 SMNVEV, per germline (reference sequence). The germline V and J ends were trimmed by 7 bases and 6 bases, with 14 bases remaining between them. The CDR3 DNA sequence: TGTGCCAGCACCAAGGAGGGTTGGGATACGCAGTATTTT. The encoded protein is CASTKEGWDTQYF.

The genes are TRBV5-5 and TRBJ1-3; D is uncertain. CDR3 length: 16 residues. CDR1 SGHKS and CDR2 YYEKEE come from the germline V gene (reference sequence). Trimming pared 0 bases from V and 0 bases from J, leaving 10 bases between. The CDR3 DNA reads as TGTGCCAGCAGCTTGGTCTCTATCGACTCTGGAAACACCATATATTTT. It translates to CASSLVSIDSGNTIYF.

The chain employs TRBV28 and TRBJ1-1, with TRBD1 matching over 10 bases. V lost 6 bases, J lost 3 bases, and 7 bases stayed unmatched. CDR3 length equals 15 residues. Germline assignment: CDR1 MDHEN and CDR2 SYDVKM. CDR3 in amino acids: CASRIRTGGYTEAFF. The CDR3 DNA reads as TGTGCCAGCAGGATTCGGACAGGGGGGTACACTGAAGCTTTCTTT. Looking up the rest from reference TRBV28 and TRBJ1-1 gives the full variable domain: DVKVTQSSRYLVKRTGEKVFLECVQDMDHENMFWYRQDPGLGLRLIYFSYDVKMKEKGDIPEGYSVSREKKERFSLILESASTNQTSMYLCASRIRTGGYTEAFFGQGTRLTVV.

The gene calls are TRBV11-2 and TRBJ2-1; 7 positions match TRBD2. The CDR3 has 16 amino acids. Looked up from germline, CDR1 is SGHAT and CDR2 is FQNNGV. With V trimmed by 5 bases and J by 4 bases, 11 bases remained unmatched. The CDR3 nucleotides read TGTGCCAGCAGCCCCAGGACTAGGTCGCAGTACAATGAGCAGTTCTTC. Translation: CASSPRTRSQYNEQFF.

The V call is TRBV19, the J call TRBJ1-1; D may be TRBD1 (6 bases). The V end was cut by 10 bases, the J end by 3 bases, with 21 bases between. The CDR3 covers 15 residues. Per germline, CDR1 LNHDA and CDR2 SQIVND (reference sequence). The DNA for the CDR3 is TGTGCCACCGGCGGGGGGCGCAAGATGGACACTGAAGCTTTCTTT. The encoded protein is CATGGGRKMDTEAFF.

The rearrangement links TRBV2 to TRBJ2-1, with 11 bases fitting TRBD2. Germline V gives CDR1 SNHLY, CDR2 FYNNEI. V was clipped by 7 bases and J by 0 bases; unmatched bases: 14. There are 19 residues in the CDR3. CDR3 sequence reads: CASTIETSGAFRSYNEQFF. The CDR3 nucleotides read TGTGCCAGCACCATAGAGACTAGCGGGGCATTCCGCTCCTACAATGAGCAGTTCTTC.

This chain connects TRBV4-1 to TRBJ2-2; 10 bases fit TRBD1. Germline V gives CDR1 MGHRA, CDR2 YSYEKL. The CDR3 totals 14 residues. V was clipped by 6 bases and J by 6 bases; unmatched bases: 4. The CDR3 nucleotides are TGCGCCAGCAGAGGGACAGGGGTTTCCGGGGAGCTGTTTTTT. It encodes CASRGTGVSGELFF.

The chain carries TRBV27 and TRBJ2-7; perhaps TRBD1 as D (5 bases). Trimming shortened V by 1 base and J by 9 bases, and 7 bases separated the two germline ends. From germline, CDR1 is MNHEY and CDR2 SMNVEV (reference sequence). CDR3 length equals 11 residues. The CDR3 sequence: CASSLFGAQYF. The CDR3 bases are TGTGCCAGCAGTTTATTTGGGGCGCAGTACTTC.

The gene calls are TRBV12-5 and TRBJ2-5; 7 nucleotides match TRBD1. There are 13 residues in the CDR3. The ends lost 5 bases at V and 5 bases at J; junction bases unmatched: 5. CDR1 and CDR2 from the germline V gene are LGHNT and FRNRAP. CDR3 nucleotides: TGTGCTAGTGGTCCCATGACAGGGGAGACCCAGTACTTC. Its protein product is CASGPMTGETQYF.

The CDR3 DNA is TGTGCCAGCAGCCCCCGACTACGCCTTAGCTCCTACAATGAGCAGTTCTTC. Translated: CASSPRLRLSSYNEQFF. The gene calls are TRBV11-2 and TRBJ2-1, with a possible D match to TRBD2 (5 bases). V was shortened by 5 bases and J by 0 bases, with 17 bases between the two germline ends. Per germline, CDR1 SGHAT and CDR2 FQNNGV. The CDR3 has 17 residues.

This clone was seen a handful of times. The junction departs from germline at one end; a sequencing error may be responsible. V gene TRBV28 combines with J gene TRBJ2-7, with 9 bases aligning to TRBD1. Germline V CDR1 and CDR2: MDHEN, SYDVKM. The CDR3 runs to 13 residues. CDR3 in amino acids: CASSSPPVIQGAF. The CDR3 DNA reads as TGTGCCAGCAGTTCTCCGCCAGTGATACAGGGGGCCTTC.

The genes are TRBV11-2 and TRBJ1-2; 7 bases are a match to TRBD1. The trim removed 6 bases at V and 8 bases at J, leaving 12 bases unmatched. Germline CDR1 is SGHAT and CDR2 is FQNNGV. There are 14 residues in the CDR3. The chain's CDR3 is CASRPIRDSKGYTF. DNA of the CDR3: TGTGCCAGCAGACCTATCCGGGACAGTAAAGGCTACACCTTC.

The V and J genes are TRBV7-3 and TRBJ2-7; TRBD1 matches at 8 bases. The germline V gene has CDR1 SGHTA and CDR2 FQGTGA. J was trimmed by 4 bases and V by 5 bases; bases with no gene match: 7. The CDR3 spans 14 residues. DNA of the CDR3: TGTGCCAGCAGCCCGACGGACAGGGAGTACGAGCAGTACTTC. Its protein is CASSPTDREYEQYF.

This clone has only a few counts. The chain links TRBV6-5 to TRBJ2-1, with D possibly matching TRBD1 (6 bases). With 6 bases removed from V and 0 bases from J, the gap between germline ends came to 12 bases. CDR1 is MNHEY and CDR2 is SVGAGI in the germline V gene. CDR3 length: 15 residues. CDR3 bases: TGTGCCAGCAGGCAGGACAGAAGCTCCTACAATGAGCAGTTCTTC. Amino acid sequence: CASRQDRSSYNEQFF.